The T cell receptor (beta chain) under discussion was sequenced for a study of shared clonotypes between healthy human individuals. Researchers divided each subset's genomic DNA evenly across several immunoSEQ plates. Sequencing used immunoSEQ multiplex PCR; TCRdb keeps in-frame clones, though not all of them. The data hold some 1,100,000 clones, with approximately 80% observed a single time. The receptor comes from a man aged 18 to 30 in good health. Some clones in this sample may be carry-over from other donors' samples. The specimen sequenced was memory CD4+ T cells from PBMCs. Indicated subset: CD45RA-negative fraction.

As DNA, the CDR3 is TGCAGTGCTAGATGGGGTCAGCCCCAGCATTTT. This translates into CSARWGQPQHF. The V call is TRBV20-1, the J call TRBJ1-5; D remains unclear. V was pared by 2 bases and J by 6 bases, with 5 bases between. This CDR3 region has 11 residues. The V gene's germline CDR1 is DFQATT and CDR2 SNEGSKA (reference sequence).